The text below deals with one TCR beta chain. The sample originates from a study of blood T cell repertoires in COVID-19. Clones were sequenced by immunoSEQ multiplex PCR, and TCRdb holds only the in-frame ones, with some missing. The table has fewer than 250,000 clones, roughly 86% seen once. Sample: PBMCs or T cells enriched from blood (not recorded which). The receptor was derived from a woman between 40 and 50 years old in a cohort exposed to, infected with or recovered from COVID-19 (not recorded which).

The CDR3 DNA sequence: TGTGCCAGCAGCTTAGGGGAGGATGGCACTGAAGCTTTCTTT. Its translation: CASSLGEDGTEAFF. The chain recombines TRBV7-6 with TRBJ1-1; D is undetermined. Germline-derived CDR1 and CDR2 are SGHVS and FNYEAQ. The CDR3 extends over 14 amino acids. Trimming removed 1 base at V and 4 bases at J, with 10 bases between.